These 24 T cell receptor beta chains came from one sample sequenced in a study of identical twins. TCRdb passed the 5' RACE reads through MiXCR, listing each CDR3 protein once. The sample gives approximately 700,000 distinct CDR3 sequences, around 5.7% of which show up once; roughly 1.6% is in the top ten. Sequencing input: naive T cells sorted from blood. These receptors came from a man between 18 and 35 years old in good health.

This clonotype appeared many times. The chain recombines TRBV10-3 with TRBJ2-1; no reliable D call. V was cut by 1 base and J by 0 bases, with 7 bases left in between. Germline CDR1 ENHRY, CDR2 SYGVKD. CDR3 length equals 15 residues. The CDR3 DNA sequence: TGTGCCATCAGTGAGTTTAGGAGCTCCTACAATGAGCAGTTCTTC. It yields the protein CAISEFRSSYNEQFF.

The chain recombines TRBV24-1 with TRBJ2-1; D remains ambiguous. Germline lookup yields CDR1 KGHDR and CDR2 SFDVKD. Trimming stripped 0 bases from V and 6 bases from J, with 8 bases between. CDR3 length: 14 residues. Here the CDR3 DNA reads TGTGCCACCAGTGATTTGCTCCATCTCAATGAGCAGTTCTTC. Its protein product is CATSDLLHLNEQFF.

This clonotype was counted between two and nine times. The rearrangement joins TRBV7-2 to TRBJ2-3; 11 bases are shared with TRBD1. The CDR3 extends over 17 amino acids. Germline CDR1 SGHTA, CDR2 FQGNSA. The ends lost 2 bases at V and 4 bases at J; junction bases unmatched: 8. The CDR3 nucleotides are TGTGCCAGCAGCTTAAGGGTACCGGGACAGGGGGCAGATACGCAGTATTTT. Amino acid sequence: CASSLRVPGQGADTQYF.

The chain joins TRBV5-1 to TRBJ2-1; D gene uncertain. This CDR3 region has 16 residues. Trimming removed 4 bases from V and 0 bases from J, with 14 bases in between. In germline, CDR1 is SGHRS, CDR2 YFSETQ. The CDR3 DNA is TGCGCCAGCAGCAGTGGCGGCTCCGGCTCCTACAATGAGCAGTTCTTC. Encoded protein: CASSSGGSGSYNEQFF.

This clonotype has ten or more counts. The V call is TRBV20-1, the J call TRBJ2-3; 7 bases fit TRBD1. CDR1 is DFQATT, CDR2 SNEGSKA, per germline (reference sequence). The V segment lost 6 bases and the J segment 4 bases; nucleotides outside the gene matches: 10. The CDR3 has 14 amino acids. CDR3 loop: CSAPDRVGADTQYF. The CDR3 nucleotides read TGCAGTGCCCCAGACAGGGTGGGCGCAGATACGCAGTATTTT.

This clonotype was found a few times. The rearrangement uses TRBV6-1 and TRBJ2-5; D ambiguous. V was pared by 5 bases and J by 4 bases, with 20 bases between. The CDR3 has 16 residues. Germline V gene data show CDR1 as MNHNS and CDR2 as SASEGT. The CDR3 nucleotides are TGTGCCAGCAGTCAACATCCTCTAAAGAAGGGAGAGACCCAGTACTTC. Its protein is CASSQHPLKKGETQYF.

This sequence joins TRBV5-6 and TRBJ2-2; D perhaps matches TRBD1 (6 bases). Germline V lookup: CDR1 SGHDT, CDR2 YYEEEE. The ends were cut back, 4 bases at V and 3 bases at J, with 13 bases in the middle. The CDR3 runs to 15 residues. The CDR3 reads CASSTPGDYTGELFF. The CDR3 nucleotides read TGTGCCAGCAGCACCCCAGGGGATTACACCGGGGAGCTGTTTTTT. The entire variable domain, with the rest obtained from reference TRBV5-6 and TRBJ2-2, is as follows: DAGVTQSPTHLIKTRGQQVTLRCSPKSGHDTVSWYQQALGQGPQFIFQYYEEEERQRGNFPDRFSGHQFPNYSSELNVNALLLGDSALYLCASSTPGDYTGELFFGEGSRLTVL.

The CDR3 DNA reads TGTGCCAGCAGTTACAGTGCCGGACAGGGGCATCAGCCCCAGCATTTT. Its translation: CASSYSAGQGHQPQHF. The rearrangement links TRBV6-5 to TRBJ1-5; 9 positions match TRBD1. Germline V gives CDR1 MNHEY, CDR2 SVGAGI. V shed 2 bases and J 5 bases; nucleotides not matched to a gene: 7. The CDR3 length is 16 residues.

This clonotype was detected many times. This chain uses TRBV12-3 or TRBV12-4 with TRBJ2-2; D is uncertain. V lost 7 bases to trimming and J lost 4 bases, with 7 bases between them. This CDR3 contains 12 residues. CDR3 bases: TGTGCCAGCAAAAAAGTCACCGGGGAGCTGTTTTTT. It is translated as CASKKVTGELFF.

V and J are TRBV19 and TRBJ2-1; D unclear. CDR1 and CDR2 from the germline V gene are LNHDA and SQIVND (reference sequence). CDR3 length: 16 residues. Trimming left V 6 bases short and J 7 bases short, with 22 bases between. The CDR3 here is CASRSPAISGWNEQFF. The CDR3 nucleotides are TGTGCCAGTAGAAGCCCAGCGATCAGTGGGTGGAATGAGCAGTTCTTC. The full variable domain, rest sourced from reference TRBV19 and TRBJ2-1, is DGGITQSPKYLFRKEGQNVTLSCEQNLNHDAMYWYRQDPGQGLRLIYYSQIVNDFQKGDIAEGYSVSREKKESFPLTVTSAQKNPTAFYLCASRSPAISGWNEQFFGPGTRLTVL.

The CDR3 here is CASSGSGRASETQYF. As DNA, the CDR3 is TGTGCCAGCAGTGGCAGCGGGAGGGCCTCGGAGACCCAGTACTTC. The chain couples TRBV28 to TRBJ2-5; 10 bases are a match to TRBD2. With V trimmed by 5 bases and J by 5 bases, 8 bases remained unmatched. CDR3 length: 15 amino acids. Per germline, CDR1 MDHEN and CDR2 SYDVKM.

CDR3 amino acids: CASSPGTSSGGGTDTQYF. DNA for the CDR3: TGTGCCAGCAGTCCCGGGACTAGTAGTGGGGGAGGCACAGATACGCAGTATTTT. This chain uses TRBV12-3 or TRBV12-4 with TRBJ2-3; 8 positions match TRBD2. V shed 5 bases and J 1 base; nucleotides not matched to a gene: 14. The CDR3 totals 18 residues.

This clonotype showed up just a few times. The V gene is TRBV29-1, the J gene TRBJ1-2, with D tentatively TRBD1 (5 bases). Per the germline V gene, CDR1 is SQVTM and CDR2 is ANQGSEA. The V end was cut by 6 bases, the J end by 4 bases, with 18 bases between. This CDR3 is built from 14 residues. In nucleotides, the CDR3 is TGCAGCGTAGTCCGAGACAGCCCTCGCTATGGCTACACCTTC. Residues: CSVVRDSPRYGYTF.

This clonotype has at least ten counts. The CDR3 nucleotides are TGTGCCAGCAGTCAACTAGTAGGATCCTACAATGAGCAGTTCTTC. Translation: CASSQLVGSYNEQFF. The rearrangement joins TRBV6-2 or TRBV6-3 to TRBJ2-1; TRBD2 might be the D (5 bases). Trimming pared 5 bases from V and 1 base from J, leaving 12 bases between. Germline-derived CDR1 and CDR2 are MNHEY and SVGEGT. The CDR3 is made up of 15 amino acids.

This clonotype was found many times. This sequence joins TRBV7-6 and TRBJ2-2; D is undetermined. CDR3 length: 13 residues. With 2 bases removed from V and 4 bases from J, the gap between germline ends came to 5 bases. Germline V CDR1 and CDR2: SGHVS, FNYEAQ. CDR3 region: CASSLRRTGELFF. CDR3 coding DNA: TGTGCCAGCAGCTTAAGGCGCACCGGGGAGCTGTTTTTT.

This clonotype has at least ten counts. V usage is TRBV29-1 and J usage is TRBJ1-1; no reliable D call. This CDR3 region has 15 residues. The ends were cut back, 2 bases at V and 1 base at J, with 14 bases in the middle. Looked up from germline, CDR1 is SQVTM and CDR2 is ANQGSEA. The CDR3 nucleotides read TGCAGCGTTGAACGATCCGGGGTGGGGAACACTGAAGCTTTCTTT. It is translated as CSVERSGVGNTEAFF.

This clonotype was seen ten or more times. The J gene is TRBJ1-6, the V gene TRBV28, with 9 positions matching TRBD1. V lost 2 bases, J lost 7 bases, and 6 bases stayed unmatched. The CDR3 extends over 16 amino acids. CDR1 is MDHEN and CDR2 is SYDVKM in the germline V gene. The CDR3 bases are TGTGCCAGCAGTTTAAGGACCGGGACAGGGAATTCACCCCTCCACTTT. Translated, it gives CASSLRTGTGNSPLHF. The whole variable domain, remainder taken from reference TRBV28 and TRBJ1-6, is DVKVTQSSRYLVKRTGEKVFLECVQDMDHENMFWYRQDPGLGLRLIYFSYDVKMKEKGDIPEGYSVSREKKERFSLILESASTNQTSMYLCASSLRTGTGNSPLHFGNGTRLTVT.

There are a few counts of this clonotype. The CDR3 sequence is CASMTGVVGELFF. The CDR3 DNA reads as TGTGCCAGCATGACAGGGGTGGTCGGGGAGCTGTTTTTT. V gene TRBV27 combines with J gene TRBJ2-2; 8 bases match TRBD1. This CDR3 spans 13 amino acids. Germline lookup yields CDR1 MNHEY and CDR2 SMNVEV (reference sequence). The trim removed 7 bases at V and 7 bases at J, leaving 5 bases unmatched.

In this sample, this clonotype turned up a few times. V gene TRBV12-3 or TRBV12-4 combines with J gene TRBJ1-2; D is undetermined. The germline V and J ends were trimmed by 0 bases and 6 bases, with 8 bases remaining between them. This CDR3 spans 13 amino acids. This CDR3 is CASSLAGGDGYTF. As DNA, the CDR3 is TGTGCCAGCAGTTTAGCTGGAGGAGATGGCTACACCTTC.

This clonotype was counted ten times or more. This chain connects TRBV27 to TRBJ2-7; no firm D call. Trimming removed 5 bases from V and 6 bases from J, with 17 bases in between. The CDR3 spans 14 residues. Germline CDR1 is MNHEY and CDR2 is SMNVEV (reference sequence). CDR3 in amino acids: CASSPTSVPSEQYF. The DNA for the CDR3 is TGTGCCAGCAGTCCCACCTCCGTTCCCAGCGAGCAGTACTTC.

CDR3 DNA: TGCAGCGTTGAGGGACGGCCCTACGAGCAGTACTTC. Translation: CSVEGRPYEQYF. The chain has TRBV29-1 and TRBJ2-7, with D perhaps assigned TRBD1 or TRBD2 (5 bases each). The V end was cut by 3 bases, the J end by 2 bases, with 8 bases between. CDR1 and CDR2 from the germline V gene are SQVTM and ANQGSEA. CDR3 size: 12 residues.

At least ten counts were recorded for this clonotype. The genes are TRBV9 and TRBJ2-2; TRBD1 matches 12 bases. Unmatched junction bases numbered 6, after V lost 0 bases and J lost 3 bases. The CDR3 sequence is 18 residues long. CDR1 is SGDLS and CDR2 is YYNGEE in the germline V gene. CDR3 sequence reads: CASSVGDRGRVDTGELFF. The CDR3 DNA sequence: TGTGCCAGCAGCGTAGGGGACAGGGGGCGCGTGGACACCGGGGAGCTGTTTTTT.

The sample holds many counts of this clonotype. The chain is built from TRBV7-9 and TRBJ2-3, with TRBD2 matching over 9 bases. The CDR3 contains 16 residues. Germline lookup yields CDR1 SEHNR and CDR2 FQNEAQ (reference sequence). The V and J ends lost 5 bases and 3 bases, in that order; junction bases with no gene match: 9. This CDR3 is CASSPQRLADTDTQYF. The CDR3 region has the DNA TGTGCCAGCAGCCCCCAACGACTAGCGGATACAGATACGCAGTATTTT.

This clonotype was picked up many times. The CDR3 region is CASSWEGPNEQFF. CDR3 DNA: TGTGCCAGCAGCTGGGAGGGGCCTAATGAGCAGTTCTTC. V usage is TRBV13 and J usage is TRBJ2-1, with 7 bases matching TRBD2. The CDR3 loop spans 13 amino acids. Germline CDR1 is PRHDT and CDR2 is FYEKMQ (reference sequence). Trimming took 4 bases from V and 7 from J; bases not matched to a gene: 4.